The rows below give T cell receptor beta chains drawn from one sample of a study of T-cell memory formation after mild COVID-19. TCRdb re-called the 5' RACE reads through MiXCR, storing one row per CDR3 protein. The data hold around 90,000 distinct CDR3 sequences, with approximately 13% observed a single time. The material sequenced was PBMCs or a T cell subset sorted from them (not recorded which). The receptors here all came from an adult woman who had mild COVID-19 (a few samples of this study predate the infection). Cell type and time point are not known. The CDR3 runs from the conserved cysteine through the conserved F or W. Each record gives: D gene, clone size, V gene, J gene, CDR3 length, CDR3 DNA, CDR3 protein. A D gene is named only where the DNA matches it firmly. Only some rows state a clone size, as once, few, many or a class for expanded clones.

D gene: -; clone size: many; V gene: TRBV20-1; J gene: TRBJ2-3; CDR3 length: 14; CDR3 DNA: TGCAGTGCTAGGGGAGGCAGGGGTACAGATACGCAGTATTTT; CDR3 protein: CSARGGRGTDTQYF
D gene: -; clone size: -; V gene: TRBV12-3/TRBV12-4; J gene: TRBJ2-7; CDR3 length: 11; CDR3 DNA: TGTGCCAGCAGTTCTAGTCTCGAGCAGTACTTC; CDR3 protein: CASSSSLEQYF
D gene: TRBD2; clone size: few; V gene: TRBV7-2; J gene: TRBJ2-7; CDR3 length: 14; CDR3 DNA: TGTGCCAGCAGCTTAGTTAGCGGGAGCTACGAGCAGTACTTC; CDR3 protein: CASSLVSGSYEQYF
D gene: -; clone size: -; V gene: TRBV13; J gene: TRBJ2-1; CDR3 length: 14; CDR3 DNA: TGTGCCAGCAGTCGCCTCACAGGGCTAGGCGGGCAGTTCTTC; CDR3 protein: CASSRLTGLGGQFF
D gene: -; clone size: many; V gene: TRBV6-5; J gene: TRBJ2-7; CDR3 length: 11; CDR3 DNA: TGTGCCAGCGGGTCTTCATACGAGCAGTACTTC; CDR3 protein: CASGSSYEQYF
D gene: TRBD2; clone size: few; V gene: TRBV4-2; J gene: TRBJ2-2; CDR3 length: 14; CDR3 DNA: TGTGCCAGCAGCCAAGGGGCGGGGGCCGGGGAGCTGTTTTTT; CDR3 protein: CASSQGAGAGELFF
D gene: -; clone size: -; V gene: TRBV7-2; J gene: TRBJ2-4; CDR3 length: 15; CDR3 DNA: TGTGCCAGCACCTCCCCGGGGGAAGCCAAAAACATTCAGTACTTC; CDR3 protein: CASTSPGEAKNIQYF
D gene: -; clone size: few; V gene: TRBV29-1; J gene: TRBJ2-7; CDR3 length: 12; CDR3 DNA: TGCAGCGTTGGAGGGATCTCCTACGAGCAGTACTTC; CDR3 protein: CSVGGISYEQYF
D gene: TRBD2; clone size: -; V gene: TRBV4-1; J gene: TRBJ2-5; CDR3 length: 16; CDR3 DNA: TGCGCCAGCAGCCAAGAGTTTCGGGAGGGGAAAGAGACCCAGTACTTC; CDR3 protein: CASSQEFREGKETQYF
D gene: -; clone size: -; V gene: TRBV5-4; J gene: TRBJ2-3; CDR3 length: 12; CDR3 DNA: TGTGCCAGCGCCAGTTGGGGAGATACGCAGTATTTT; CDR3 protein: CASASWGDTQYF
D gene: -; clone size: -; V gene: TRBV5-6; J gene: TRBJ2-5; CDR3 length: 14; CDR3 DNA: TGTGCCAGCAGCTTGGTTACCCCTCAAGAGACCCAGTACTTC; CDR3 protein: CASSLVTPQETQYF
D gene: -; clone size: few; V gene: TRBV12-3/TRBV12-4; J gene: TRBJ1-1; CDR3 length: 14; CDR3 DNA: TGTGCCAGCAGTTTCGGGGGCTCGGACACTGAAGCTTTCTTT; CDR3 protein: CASSFGGSDTEAFF
D gene: -; clone size: few; V gene: TRBV5-5; J gene: TRBJ2-1; CDR3 length: 14; CDR3 DNA: TGTGCCAGCAGCTTGGTCGGGGGGCAGGATGAGCAGTTCTTC; CDR3 protein: CASSLVGGQDEQFF
D gene: -; clone size: -; V gene: TRBV5-1; J gene: TRBJ2-1; CDR3 length: 13; CDR3 DNA: TGCGCCAGCAGCTGGGACATGTCCAATGAGCAGTTCTTC; CDR3 protein: CASSWDMSNEQFF
D gene: TRBD2; clone size: many; V gene: TRBV20-1; J gene: TRBJ2-3; CDR3 length: 17; CDR3 DNA: TGCAGTGCCAAGACTAGCGGGAGCACGACAGTTACAGATACGCAGTATTTT; CDR3 protein: CSAKTSGSTTVTDTQYF
D gene: -; clone size: -; V gene: TRBV3-1; J gene: TRBJ1-1; CDR3 length: 16; CDR3 DNA: TGTGCCAGCAGCCATTCCCTTGCCCCACAGAACACTGAAGCTTTCTTT; CDR3 protein: CASSHSLAPQNTEAFF
D gene: -; clone size: many; V gene: TRBV7-9; J gene: TRBJ2-1; CDR3 length: 14; CDR3 DNA: TGTGCCAGCAGCTTAGACGGCAATCTCAATGAGCAGTTCTTC; CDR3 protein: CASSLDGNLNEQFF
D gene: -; clone size: -; V gene: TRBV7-9; J gene: TRBJ2-1; CDR3 length: 16; CDR3 DNA: TGTGCCAGCAGCTTATCGGAGGGGTTCAAGTACAATGAGCAGTTCTTC; CDR3 protein: CASSLSEGFKYNEQFF
D gene: -; clone size: few; V gene: TRBV20-1; J gene: TRBJ2-7; CDR3 length: 11; CDR3 DNA: TGCAGTGCTAAAGAGGCCTACGAGCAGTACTTC; CDR3 protein: CSAKEAYEQYF
D gene: -; clone size: few; V gene: TRBV6-2/TRBV6-3; J gene: TRBJ2-4; CDR3 length: 16; CDR3 DNA: TGTGCCAGCAGGAGGGCCGGGACGAGGGCCAAAAACATTCAGTACTTC; CDR3 protein: CASRRAGTRAKNIQYF
D gene: -; clone size: -; V gene: TRBV11-2; J gene: TRBJ1-4; CDR3 length: 14; CDR3 DNA: TGTGCCAGCAGCCTCCAACAGGAGATAGAAAAACTGTTTTTT; CDR3 protein: CASSLQQEIEKLFF
D gene: TRBD2; clone size: few; V gene: TRBV27; J gene: TRBJ2-2; CDR3 length: 15; CDR3 DNA: TGTGCCAGCAGTTTTACGGGGGGGAACACCGGGGAGCTGTTTTTT; CDR3 protein: CASSFTGGNTGELFF
D gene: TRBD2; clone size: few; V gene: TRBV7-9; J gene: TRBJ2-1; CDR3 length: 16; CDR3 DNA: TGTGCCAGCAGCCCCCTCCACGGGGGGGATTACAATGAGCAGTTCTTC; CDR3 protein: CASSPLHGGDYNEQFF
D gene: TRBD1; clone size: -; V gene: TRBV29-1; J gene: TRBJ2-1; CDR3 length: 14; CDR3 DNA: TGCAGCGTTGAACCGAGGACAGGGACGGGTGAGCAGTTCTTC; CDR3 protein: CSVEPRTGTGEQFF
D gene: -; clone size: -; V gene: TRBV7-9; J gene: TRBJ1-1; CDR3 length: 14; CDR3 DNA: TGTGCCAGCAGCCCCCCATTTGAGGCCACTGAAGCTTTCTTT; CDR3 protein: CASSPPFEATEAFF
D gene: TRBD2; clone size: few; V gene: TRBV4-1; J gene: TRBJ2-3; CDR3 length: 17; CDR3 DNA: TGCGCCAGCAGCCACCTCGGGGCGGGAGGTTACACAGATACGCAGTATTTT; CDR3 protein: CASSHLGAGGYTDTQYF
D gene: -; clone size: few; V gene: TRBV6-6; J gene: TRBJ2-3; CDR3 length: 13; CDR3 DNA: TGTGCCAGCAGTTACTTGCCCGCAGATACGCAGTATTTT; CDR3 protein: CASSYLPADTQYF
D gene: TRBD2; clone size: -; V gene: TRBV14; J gene: TRBJ2-3; CDR3 length: 15; CDR3 DNA: TGTGCCAGCAGCGTAGCGGGGATTCTCACAGATACGCAGTATTTT; CDR3 protein: CASSVAGILTDTQYF
D gene: -; clone size: many; V gene: TRBV29-1; J gene: TRBJ2-7; CDR3 length: 13; CDR3 DNA: TGCAGCGTCTCCGGGACAGCGGGTTACGAGCAGTACTTC; CDR3 protein: CSVSGTAGYEQYF
D gene: -; clone size: -; V gene: TRBV4-1; J gene: TRBJ1-1; CDR3 length: 13; CDR3 DNA: TGCGCCAGCAGCCAAGATCCACGTTCTGAAGCTTTCTTT; CDR3 protein: CASSQDPRSEAFF
D gene: -; clone size: few; V gene: TRBV12-3/TRBV12-4; J gene: TRBJ2-3; CDR3 length: 12; CDR3 DNA: TGTGCCAGCACCCAATTATGGGATACGCAGTATTTT; CDR3 protein: CASTQLWDTQYF
D gene: -; clone size: few; V gene: TRBV5-1; J gene: TRBJ1-2; CDR3 length: 14; CDR3 DNA: TGCGCCAGCAGCTTGGGGACAAGAGACTATGGCTACACCTTC; CDR3 protein: CASSLGTRDYGYTF
D gene: TRBD1; clone size: few; V gene: TRBV5-1; J gene: TRBJ1-1; CDR3 length: 17; CDR3 DNA: TGCGCCAGCAGCCAGCCCGACAGGGACCTTATGAACACTGAAGCTTTCTTT; CDR3 protein: CASSQPDRDLMNTEAFF
D gene: -; clone size: -; V gene: TRBV30; J gene: TRBJ1-1; CDR3 length: 13; CDR3 DNA: TGTGCCTGGAGTGTACTGGCGGGGGCTGAAGCTTTCTTT; CDR3 protein: CAWSVLAGAEAFF
D gene: -; clone size: -; V gene: TRBV7-9; J gene: TRBJ2-7; CDR3 length: 12; CDR3 DNA: TGTGCCAGCAGCTTTTGGGGTTCCGAGCAGTACTTC; CDR3 protein: CASSFWGSEQYF
D gene: TRBD2; clone size: few; V gene: TRBV29-1; J gene: TRBJ2-3; CDR3 length: 17; CDR3 DNA: TGCAGCGTTGAAGATGAGGCTAGCGGGGAAGGGACAGATACGCAGTATTTT; CDR3 protein: CSVEDEASGEGTDTQYF
D gene: -; clone size: -; V gene: TRBV4-3; J gene: TRBJ2-1; CDR3 length: 16; CDR3 DNA: TGCGCCAGCAGCCAAGGATGGGCAGACTCCTACAATGAGCAGTTCTTC; CDR3 protein: CASSQGWADSYNEQFF
D gene: TRBD1; clone size: few; V gene: TRBV7-8; J gene: TRBJ2-7; CDR3 length: 17; CDR3 DNA: TGTGCCAGCAGCTTGGGGACAGGGGGCTTGACATCCTACGAGCAGTACTTC; CDR3 protein: CASSLGTGGLTSYEQYF
D gene: -; clone size: -; V gene: TRBV5-1; J gene: TRBJ2-7; CDR3 length: 15; CDR3 DNA: TGCGCCAGCAGCTTGGAACCGGGGGCCTCCTACGAGCAGTACTTC; CDR3 protein: CASSLEPGASYEQYF
D gene: -; clone size: -; V gene: TRBV6-1; J gene: TRBJ2-2; CDR3 length: 9; CDR3 DNA: TGTGCCAGCACCGGGGAGCTGTTTTTT; CDR3 protein: CASTGELFF